Below, 31 T cell receptor beta chains from the same sample are listed, as sequenced in a study of regulatory T cells in long-lasting Graves disease. iRepertoire HTBI primers and Arm-PCR of CDR3 regions built TCR beta libraries. TCRdb reprocessed the multiplex PCR reads with MiXCR, giving one entry per CDR3 protein. The sample carries around 450,000 distinct CDR3 sequences, around 15% recorded once. This sample's time point: newly diagnosed GD, antithyroid drugs for less than 3 months. RNA from PBMCs was the source of the TCR library. Separately, the same data were catalogued under a study of T cells in Graves' hyperthyroidism and ophthalmopathy.

The material was peripheral blood mononuclear cells (PBMCs), obtained at new diagnosis, from a patient treated with antithyroid drugs. Receptors were obtained from a man between 40 and 49 years old with Graves disease.

This clonotype appeared many times. The rearrangement links TRBV29-1 to TRBJ2-5, with D possibly being TRBD1 or TRBD2 (5 bases each). CDR3 size: 14 residues. V dropped 3 bases and J dropped 5 bases, with 16 bases sitting between them. Germline V gene lookup returns CDR1 SQVTM and CDR2 ANQGSEA. CDR3 region: CSVDLLRGSETQYF. The DNA of the CDR3 is TGCAGCGTTGACTTGCTGAGGGGCAGTGAGACCCAGTACTTC.

In this sample, this clonotype turned up many times. This rearrangement joins TRBV28 to TRBJ1-5; no clear D gene. This CDR3 has 12 amino acids. V lost 4 bases to trimming and J lost 9 bases, with 10 bases between them. Germline assignment: CDR1 MDHEN and CDR2 SYDVKM. In DNA form, the CDR3 reads TGTGCCAGCAGTTCATCCGGGGTGCCCCAGCATTTT. It is translated as CASSSSGVPQHF.

A word on this clonotype: This may arise from a read error, as a much more abundant clone is one base away. The CDR3 nucleotides are TGTGCCAGCAGTCCGCCGGAACGTGCTGGTGAAGCTTTCTTT. This gives the protein CASSPPERAGEAFF. V usage is TRBV28 and J usage is TRBJ1-1; no clear D. CDR1 is MDHEN, CDR2 SYDVKM, per germline. The V end was cut by 5 bases, the J end by 7 bases, with 17 bases between. The CDR3 loop spans 14 amino acids.

V usage is TRBV20-1 and J usage is TRBJ2-1, with D unresolved. Germline-derived CDR1 and CDR2 are DFQATT and SNEGSKA (reference sequence). This CDR3 region has 11 residues. The V end was cut by 6 bases, the J end by 2 bases, with 5 bases between. The DNA for the CDR3 is TGCAGTGCAGGGACCTACAATGAGCAGTTCTTC. Its protein is CSAGTYNEQFF.

The chain combines TRBV3-1 with TRBJ2-5; TRBD2 matches at 9 bases. Germline-derived CDR1 and CDR2 are LGHDT and YNNKEL (reference sequence). V lost 3 bases and J lost 6; bases outside the gene matches: 5. CDR3 size: 14 residues. This chain's CDR3 is CASSHSGGSKTQYF. CDR3 DNA sequence: TGTGCCAGCAGCCATAGCGGGGGTTCGAAGACCCAGTACTTC.

The sample holds a few counts of this clonotype. This chain uses TRBV7-3 with TRBJ1-5; D uncertain. The length of the CDR3 is 13 residues. CDR1 is SGHTA, CDR2 FQGTGA, per germline. V lost 4 bases and J 6 bases, leaving 10 bases between the germline ends. DNA of the CDR3: TGTGCCAGCAGCTCAACTCCGGGTCAGCCCCAGCATTTT. Its translation: CASSSTPGQPQHF.

This clonotype came up many times. The CDR3 nucleotides are TGTGCCTGGAGTGTACACAGGGAGAATCAGCCCCAGCATTTT. This encodes CAWSVHRENQPQHF. This chain connects TRBV30 to TRBJ1-5, with D maybe TRBD1 (6 bases). V lost 0 bases and J lost 4, with 10 bases in between. This CDR3 has 14 residues. Germline CDR1 reads GTSNPN; CDR2 reads SVGIG (reference sequence).

This clonotype was seen many times. A single base separates this from a much larger clone, so it may be a read error. The genes are TRBV2 and TRBJ2-7; a weak D match, TRBD2 (6 bases). This CDR3 comprises 13 residues. Germline lookup yields CDR1 SNHLY and CDR2 FYNNEI. Trimming shortened V by 3 bases and J by 3 bases, and 9 bases separated the two germline ends. CDR3 amino acids: CASSDTGGYEQYF. CDR3 in DNA: TGTGCCAGCAGTGACACCGGGGGCTACGAGCAGTACTTC.

The genes are TRBV27 and TRBJ1-5; 7 nucleotides align to TRBD1. Germline trimming cut 6 bases from V and 5 bases from J; bases unmatched to any gene: 10. This CDR3 is 15 amino acids long. The germline gives CDR1 MNHEY, CDR2 SMNVEV (reference sequence). CDR3 nucleotide sequence: TGTGCCAGCAGACCGTTAGGGGACAGTTATCAGCCCCAGCATTTT. Protein: CASRPLGDSYQPQHF.

This clonotype was recorded at least ten times. This chain links TRBV20-1 with TRBJ2-7, with 9 bases aligning to TRBD1. V dropped 1 base and J dropped 5; count of bases not matched to a gene: 9. CDR1 and CDR2 from the germline V gene are DFQATT and SNEGSKA (reference sequence). The CDR3 consists of 15 residues. CDR3 protein: CSARGSGTGLHEQYF. For the CDR3, the DNA is TGCAGTGCTAGAGGATCTGGGACAGGGCTACACGAGCAGTACTTC.

This clonotype appeared many times. The V call is TRBV12-5, the J call TRBJ2-5, with 7 bases fitting TRBD2. CDR1 and CDR2 (germline): LGHNT, FRNRAP. The CDR3 is 19 residues long. Losses at the gene ends were 0 bases for V and 4 bases for J; bases not matched to a gene: 17. The CDR3 here is CASGLVRGTTITMRETQYF. CDR3 in DNA: TGTGCTAGTGGTTTGGTACGAGGGACTACCATTACGATGCGAGAGACCCAGTACTTC.

This clonotype turned up a few times. The chain uses TRBV29-1 and TRBJ2-2; tentatively, D is TRBD2 (5 bases). V was cut by 6 bases and J by 3 bases, with 11 bases left in between. The CDR3 covers 13 residues. Germline V gene sequence: CDR1 SQVTM, CDR2 ANQGSEA. This chain's CDR3 is CSVRASHTGELFF. CDR3 bases: TGCAGCGTGAGGGCCTCCCACACCGGGGAGCTGTTTTTT.

This clonotype has at least ten counts. The gene calls are TRBV28 and TRBJ2-7, with 13 positions matching TRBD2. The V gene end was trimmed by 6 bases and the J gene end by 4 bases; junction bases not matched to a gene: 12. Germline lookup yields CDR1 MDHEN and CDR2 SYDVKM. The CDR3 totals 17 residues. CDR3 coding DNA: TGTGCCAGCAGGGTAAGGACTAGCGGGAGCCGAGTGTACGAGCAGTACTTC. It yields the protein CASRVRTSGSRVYEQYF.

This clonotype was seen just once. It may be a read error: a sequence one base away is much more abundant. The rearrangement joins TRBV13 to TRBJ2-7, with D unresolved. This CDR3 contains 14 residues. The V gene lost 1 base and the J gene lost 7 bases, with 14 bases spanning the gap. The germline V gene encodes CDR1 PRHDT and CDR2 FYEKMQ (reference sequence). This CDR3 reads CASSLELSANEQYF. The CDR3 DNA follows: TGTGCCAGCAGCTTAGAGCTATCGGCCAATGAGCAGTACTTC.

In its sample, this clonotype was seen many times. The genes are TRBV7-2 and TRBJ2-1; 8 bases are a match to TRBD2. Trimming cost V 4 bases and J 4 bases; bases outside gene matches: 9. CDR3 size: 16 residues. The germline CDR1 and CDR2 sequences are SGHTA and FQGNSA. The CDR3 DNA follows: TGTGCCAGCAGCTACACCCCAGCGGGAGCTTACAATGAGCAGTTCTTC. Residues: CASSYTPAGAYNEQFF.

This chain joins TRBV15 and TRBJ1-1, with D possibly matching TRBD1 (5 bases). The CDR3 runs 14 residues. V lost 2 bases to trimming and J lost 5 bases, with 12 bases between them. The germline V gene has CDR1 LNHNV and CDR2 YYDKDF (reference sequence). This CDR3 reads CATSRSGWATEAFF. The DNA of the CDR3 is TGTGCCACCAGCAGATCAGGGTGGGCGACTGAAGCTTTCTTT.

In this sample, this clonotype turned up many times. The chain has TRBV3-1 and TRBJ2-5; tentatively, D is TRBD1 (6 bases). The ends were cut back, 1 base at V and 4 bases at J, with 13 bases in the middle. Germline loops: CDR1 LGHDT, CDR2 YNNKEL (reference sequence). This CDR3 contains 15 residues. For the CDR3, the DNA is TGTGCCAGCAGCCAAGTGGGCAGGGGCGGAGAGACCCAGTACTTC. This translates into CASSQVGRGGETQYF.

This clonotype was observed many times. The chain links TRBV2 to TRBJ2-1; no clear D gene. The germline CDR1 and CDR2 sequences are SNHLY and FYNNEI. Trimming stripped 6 bases from V and 1 base from J, with 10 bases between. The CDR3 extends over 14 amino acids. CDR3: CASRGSVSYNEQFF. The CDR3 nucleotides read TGTGCCAGCAGGGGGTCTGTTTCCTACAATGAGCAGTTCTTC.

Concerning this clonotype: With a much larger clone just one base away, this may be a read error. The chain links TRBV7-9 to TRBJ2-1; 12 bases align to TRBD2. The CDR3 extends over 16 amino acids. Germline CDR1 reads SEHNR; CDR2 reads FQNEAQ (reference sequence). The CDR3 protein is CAGSRSSGRAGPEQFF. DNA of the CDR3: TGTGCCGGCAGCAGGTCTAGCGGGAGGGCCGGGCCTGAGCAGTTCTTC.

Only a few counts were recorded for this clonotype. V and J are TRBV2 and TRBJ1-1; TRBD1 is a possible D gene (6 bases). V lost 4 bases, J lost 8 bases, and 11 bases lay in between. The CDR3 consists of 12 residues. Germline V gene data show CDR1 as SNHLY and CDR2 as FYNNEI. CDR3 DNA: TGTGCCAGCAGTGTTAGGGGGGTCGAAGCTTTCTTT. Translated: CASSVRGVEAFF. Complete variable domain (other parts from reference TRBV2 and TRBJ1-1): EPEVTQTPSHQVTQMGQEVILRCVPISNHLYFYWYRQILGQKVEFLVSFYNNEISEKSEIFDDQFSVERPDGSNFTLKIRSTKLEDSAMYFCASSVRGVEAFFGQGTRLTVV.

Only a few counts were recorded for this clonotype. The chain combines TRBV20-1 with TRBJ2-7, with 7 bases aligning to TRBD2. The CDR3 is 13 residues long. Germline CDR1 DFQATT, CDR2 SNEGSKA (reference sequence). V trimming: 6 bases; J trimming: 3 bases; junction bases outside the gene matches: 8. CDR3: CSAPGTNIYEQYF. The CDR3 DNA follows: TGCAGTGCGCCCGGGACTAATATCTACGAGCAGTACTTC.

This clonotype was counted only a few times. The chain combines TRBV5-1 with TRBJ2-1; D possibly corresponds to TRBD2 (6 bases). Germline CDR1 and CDR2: SGHRS and YFSETQ. This CDR3 contains 15 residues. Trimming pared 4 bases from V and 3 bases from J, leaving 14 bases between. CDR3 sequence: CASSPGDGYYNEQFF. The CDR3, as DNA: TGCGCCAGCAGCCCGGGGGACGGATACTACAATGAGCAGTTCTTC.

In this sample, this clonotype turned up many times. The chain links TRBV27 to TRBJ1-2; D unresolved. Germline V gene sequence: CDR1 MNHEY, CDR2 SMNVEV (reference sequence). V lost 2 bases, J lost 0 bases, and 13 bases lay in between. The CDR3 is 16 residues long. DNA for the CDR3: TGTGCCAGCAGTTTAAAGCCCGACGGATCTAACTATGGCTACACCTTC. Its translation: CASSLKPDGSNYGYTF.

The V gene is TRBV7-9, the J gene TRBJ2-1; 12 bases agree with TRBD2. The V segment lost 6 bases and the J segment 7 bases; nucleotides outside the gene matches: 7. Germline V gives CDR1 SEHNR, CDR2 FQNEAQ (reference sequence). The CDR3 is made up of 15 amino acids. CDR3 protein: CASRLTSGSFNEQFF. The CDR3 DNA is TGTGCCAGCAGATTGACTAGCGGGAGTTTTAATGAGCAGTTCTTC.

The chain employs TRBV6-1 and TRBJ2-2; D gene ambiguous. In germline, CDR1 is MNHNS, CDR2 SASEGT. V lost 6 bases and J 3 bases, leaving 5 bases between the germline ends. The CDR3 runs 12 residues. The CDR3 DNA follows: TGTGCCAGCAGGGGCTACACCGGGGAGCTGTTTTTT. It specifies CASRGYTGELFF.

This clonotype was seen ten or more times. The rearrangement uses TRBV20-1 and TRBJ2-7, with 11 bases identical to TRBD2. Losses at the gene ends were 0 bases for V and 3 bases for J; bases not matched to a gene: 4. CDR1 and CDR2 (germline): DFQATT, SNEGSKA (reference sequence). The CDR3 has 15 residues. The DNA of the CDR3 is TGCAGTGCTAGAGAGGGGACTAGCGGAAACTACGAGCAGTACTTC. This encodes CSAREGTSGNYEQYF.

This clonotype has a count of ten or more. This rearrangement joins TRBV15 to TRBJ1-5, with TRBD1 matching over 9 bases. The junction had 18 bases not matched to a gene; V was cut back by 3 bases and J by 0 bases. This CDR3 has 21 amino acids. CDR1 is LNHNV, CDR2 YYDKDF, per germline (reference sequence). The CDR3 coding sequence is TGTGCCACCAGCAGCCGGGACAGGGCGCACCCGGAATCCTATAGCAATCAGCCCCAGCATTTT. Encoded protein: CATSSRDRAHPESYSNQPQHF. The whole variable domain, remainder taken from reference TRBV15 and TRBJ1-5, is DAMVIQNPRYQVTQFGKPVTLSCSQTLNHNVMYWYQQKSSQAPKLLFHYYDKDFNNEADTPDNFQSRRPNTSFCFLDIRSPGLGDTAMYLCATSSRDRAHPESYSNQPQHFGDGTRLSIL.

This chain connects TRBV27 to TRBJ2-1; TRBD2 aligns across 9 bases. Trimming removed 8 bases from V and 5 bases from J; junction bases left unmatched: 1. Germline CDR1 and CDR2: MNHEY and SMNVEV (reference sequence). The CDR3 is made up of 12 amino acids. The CDR3 DNA reads TGTGCCAGCGGGACTAGCAACAATGAGCAGTTCTTC. Protein sequence: CASGTSNNEQFF.

Ten or more counts support this clonotype. This chain uses TRBV2 with TRBJ2-7; possible D gene TRBD1, 5 bases. With 6 bases removed from V and 6 bases from J, the gap between germline ends came to 12 bases. Germline assignment: CDR1 SNHLY and CDR2 FYNNEI. This CDR3 comprises 12 residues. This CDR3 reads CASRSDTLEQYF. DNA of the CDR3: TGTGCCAGCAGATCGGACACCCTCGAGCAGTACTTC.

This clonotype was recorded at least ten times. This chain joins TRBV2 and TRBJ2-3; 8 nucleotides align to TRBD2. The CDR3 has 13 residues. Germline lookup yields CDR1 SNHLY and CDR2 FYNNEI. The ends lost 7 bases at V and 6 bases at J; junction bases unmatched: 6. CDR3 DNA: TGTGCCAGCAACTGGCGGGAGGCGGATACGCAGTATTTT. Its translation: CASNWREADTQYF.

In this sample, this clonotype turned up many times. CDR3 region: CASSEEGLAGGSRDEQFF. The CDR3 coding sequence is TGTGCCAGCAGTGAAGAGGGACTAGCGGGAGGCAGCCGGGATGAGCAGTTCTTC. This chain joins TRBV2 and TRBJ2-1; 15 bases are a match to TRBD2. The length of the CDR3 is 18 residues. In germline, CDR1 is SNHLY, CDR2 FYNNEI. The V segment lost 1 base and the J segment 8 bases; nucleotides outside the gene matches: 9.